One sample yielded the 30 T cell receptor beta chains listed below, sequenced in a study of blood T cell repertoires in COVID-19. This table comes from immunoSEQ multiplex PCR, and its TCRdb copy is limited to in-frame clones, with some not included. Altogether some 150,000 clones are present, around 86% being singletons, with the ten largest covering around 3.5%. The sample consisted of peripheral blood. The receptors originated from a man between 65 and 85 years old with acute or convalescent COVID-19.

This chain joins TRBV27 and TRBJ2-1; 7 bases are a match to TRBD2. The V gene end was trimmed by 5 bases and the J gene end by 9 bases; junction bases not matched to a gene: 13. CDR1 and CDR2 from the germline V gene are MNHEY and SMNVEV (reference sequence). The CDR3 covers 15 residues. In nucleotides, the CDR3 is TGTGCCAGCAGTACCTGGGGTGGGAGGGCGAGTGAGCAGTTCTTC. It yields the protein CASSTWGGRASEQFF.

This chain joins TRBV6-2 or TRBV6-3 and TRBJ2-3, with D possibly matching TRBD2 (5 bases). The CDR3 is 15 amino acids. V was trimmed by 4 bases and J by 0 bases, leaving 11 bases between them. Germline values: CDR1 MNHEY, CDR2 SVGEGT. The CDR3 here is CASSFVGVSTDTQYF. In DNA, the CDR3 is TGTGCCAGCAGTTTCGTGGGAGTGAGCACAGATACGCAGTATTTT.

This clone was observed a single time. The genes are TRBV6-5 and TRBJ2-7; D possibly corresponds to TRBD1 (6 bases). Trimming left V 5 bases short and J 0 bases short, with 11 bases between. The CDR3 spans 14 residues. The germline CDR1 and CDR2 sequences are MNHEY and SVGAGI. The CDR3 reads CASSRPGDSYEQYF. In nucleotides, the CDR3 is TGTGCCAGCAGTCGGCCAGGGGACTCCTACGAGCAGTACTTC.

This clone occurred once. The V call is TRBV2, the J call TRBJ2-7, with a tentative D call TRBD1 (5 bases). V shed 3 bases and J shed 0 bases, with 12 bases lying between them. CDR3 length: 15 amino acids. CDR1 and CDR2 from the germline V gene are SNHLY and FYNNEI. CDR3 coding DNA: TGTGCCAGCAGTGAGCCAGGGTCGAGCTCCTACGAGCAGTACTTC. This codes for CASSEPGSSSYEQYF.

This chain links TRBV7-9 with TRBJ2-7; TRBD2 aligns across 8 bases. The CDR3 loop spans 15 amino acids. Germline assignment: CDR1 SEHNR and CDR2 FQNEAQ (reference sequence). The V and J ends lost 5 bases and 2 bases, in that order; junction bases with no gene match: 8. CDR3 nucleotides: TGTGCCAGCAGCGCACTACTAGCGGACCCCTACGAGCAGTACTTC. Translating gives CASSALLADPYEQYF.

The rearrangement links TRBV5-1 to TRBJ1-2, with D maybe TRBD1 (6 bases). The V gene lost 4 bases and the J gene lost 8 bases, with 15 bases spanning the gap. Germline V gene sequence: CDR1 SGHRS, CDR2 YFSETQ. This CDR3 region has 13 residues. The CDR3 spells CASSGDPTGGYTF. The DNA for the CDR3 is TGCGCCAGCAGCGGGGACCCAACAGGGGGCTACACCTTC.

The chain is built from TRBV6-1 and TRBJ1-1, with unresolved D. The CDR3 has 14 amino acids. Germline values: CDR1 MNHNS, CDR2 SASEGT. V was shortened by 3 bases and J by 5 bases, with 13 bases between the two germline ends. CDR3 residues: CASSDFRGITEAFF. The CDR3 DNA reads as TGTGCCAGCAGTGATTTCAGAGGAATAACTGAAGCTTTCTTT.

V is TRBV7-8 and J is TRBJ1-1; possibly TRBD1 for D (6 bases). Germline-derived CDR1 and CDR2 are SGHVS and FQNEAQ. V was clipped by 5 bases and J by 1 base, with 14 bases between them. CDR3 length: 15 amino acids. CDR3 sequence: CASSPDRSSNTEAFF. CDR3 coding DNA: TGTGCCAGCAGCCCCGACAGGTCCTCGAACACTGAAGCTTTCTTT.

A few counts support this clone. The CDR3 region is CASSNVGPTDTQYF. The DNA for the CDR3 is TGTGCCAGCAGTAACGTGGGGCCCACAGATACGCAGTATTTT. The rearrangement uses TRBV7-6 and TRBJ2-3; TRBD1 might be the D (5 bases). Per germline, CDR1 SGHVS and CDR2 FNYEAQ. Deletions cut 6 bases from V and 2 bases from J, with 12 bases between. This CDR3 has 14 residues.

The chain uses TRBV15 and TRBJ2-1; 7 bases map to TRBD1. Germline lookup yields CDR1 LNHNV and CDR2 YYDKDF (reference sequence). CDR3 length equals 16 residues. Germline trimming cut 0 bases from V and 4 bases from J; bases unmatched to any gene: 6. CDR3 nucleotides: TGTGCCACCAGCAGAGATCAGTCAGGGGGTTACAATGAGCAGTTCTTC. It encodes CATSRDQSGGYNEQFF.

The V gene is TRBV3-1 (or the pseudogene TRBV3-2), the J gene TRBJ1-2; the match to TRBD1 covers 11 bases. The CDR3 length is 17 residues. The junction had 9 bases not matched to a gene; V was cut back by 2 bases and J by 4 bases. CDR1 is LGHDT, CDR2 YNNKEL, per germline (reference sequence). CDR3: CASSQPLGTGGVYGYTF. In DNA, the CDR3 is TGTGCCAGCAGCCAACCCCTGGGGACAGGGGGGGTCTATGGCTACACCTTC.

V and J are TRBV28 and TRBJ2-2; tentative D call: TRBD1 (5 bases). Germline V gene data show CDR1 as MDHEN and CDR2 as SYDVKM. CDR3 length: 14 amino acids. The V and J ends lost 8 bases and 2 bases respectively, with 12 bases between them. CDR3 coding DNA: TGTGCCAGCCTCAGGGATCTCAACACCGGGGAGCTGTTTTTT. The encoded protein is CASLRDLNTGELFF.

The V and J genes are TRBV6-1 and TRBJ1-2; D unclear. Trimming took off 4 bases at V and 5 bases at J, with 20 bases between the two ends. This CDR3 has 16 amino acids. Germline V CDR1 and CDR2: MNHNS, SASEGT. The CDR3 is CASSARHREEAYGYTF. DNA of the CDR3: TGTGCCAGCAGTGCTCGCCATAGGGAGGAAGCTTATGGCTACACCTTC.

The chain couples TRBV4-2 to TRBJ2-7; 7 bases align to TRBD1. In germline, CDR1 is LGHNA, CDR2 YNFKEQ. The CDR3 length is 15 residues. The trim removed 1 base at V and 3 bases at J, leaving 6 bases unmatched. The CDR3 loop reads CASSQVWTGSYEQYF. The CDR3 region has the DNA TGTGCCAGCAGCCAAGTTTGGACAGGAAGCTACGAGCAGTACTTC.

This chain connects TRBV27 to TRBJ2-7; the D gene is possibly TRBD2 (5 bases). V lost 8 bases and J 4 bases, leaving 12 bases between the germline ends. The germline V gene encodes CDR1 MNHEY and CDR2 SMNVEV (reference sequence). This CDR3 region has 12 residues. In nucleotides, the CDR3 is TGTGCCAGCTCGGCCGGGGTTTACGAGCAGTACTTC. It encodes CASSAGVYEQYF.

This clone was counted a single time. The chain combines TRBV4-1 with TRBJ1-2, with D uncertain. This CDR3 is built from 15 residues. Germline CDR1 is MGHRA and CDR2 is YSYEKL. The V and J ends lost 0 bases and 0 bases respectively, with 8 bases between them. CDR3 protein: CASSQEEVSNYGYTF. CDR3 in DNA: TGCGCCAGCAGCCAAGAAGAGGTTTCTAACTATGGCTACACCTTC.

This chain joins TRBV2 and TRBJ1-2; TRBD1 matches 11 bases. Trimming cost V 1 base and J 8 bases; bases outside gene matches: 12. This CDR3 region has 17 residues. CDR1 and CDR2 (germline): SNHLY, FYNNEI. The CDR3 DNA is TGTGCCAGCAGTGAAGGTTCCAGGACAGGGGGCGAGAGGGGCTACACCTTC. This encodes CASSEGSRTGGERGYTF.

J is TRBJ2-3 and V is TRBV27; 14 positions match TRBD2. V shed 5 bases and J 4 bases; nucleotides not matched to a gene: 2. The CDR3 has 15 residues. CDR1 MNHEY and CDR2 SMNVEV come from the germline V gene (reference sequence). The CDR3 nucleotides are TGTGCCAGCAGTCGACTAGCGGGGGGGGCAGATACGCAGTATTTT. Its translation is CASSRLAGGADTQYF.

The chain is built from TRBV14 and TRBJ1-1; 7 nucleotides match TRBD1. Germline CDR1 reads SGHDN; CDR2 reads FVKESK. CDR3 size: 15 residues. V was clipped by 2 bases and J by 5 bases; unmatched bases: 8. The CDR3 DNA follows: TGTGCCAGCAGCCAAAATAAGGGGGCCGGAACTGAAGCTTTCTTT. Translating it yields CASSQNKGAGTEAFF. Using reference TRBV14 and TRBJ1-1 for the parts outside the CDR3, the full variable domain is EAGVTQFPSHSVIEKGQTVTLRCDPISGHDNLYWYRRVMGKEIKFLLHFVKESKQDESGMPNNRFLAERTGGTYSTLKVQPAELEDSGVYFCASSQNKGAGTEAFFGQGTRLTVV.

This clone was picked up one time. CDR3 nucleotide sequence: TGTGCCAGCTCAAACAGTCACTCTGGAAACACCATATATTTT. Its protein product is CASSNSHSGNTIYF. The chain has TRBV18 and TRBJ1-3; D gene unclear. Looked up from germline, CDR1 is KGHSH and CDR2 is LQKENI. This CDR3 has 14 residues. V lost 5 bases and J lost 0, with 8 bases in between.

The V call is TRBV28, the J call TRBJ2-7, with unresolved D. Looked up from germline, CDR1 is MDHEN and CDR2 is SYDVKM. V lost 8 bases to trimming and J lost 8 bases, with 10 bases between them. The CDR3 loop spans 10 amino acids. CDR3 loop: CASSQTKQYF. CDR3 coding DNA: TGTGCCAGCTCCCAGACAAAGCAGTACTTC. The variable domain in full, completed from reference TRBV28 and TRBJ2-7, reads DVKVTQSSRYLVKRTGEKVFLECVQDMDHENMFWYRQDPGLGLRLIYFSYDVKMKEKGDIPEGYSVSREKKERFSLILESASTNQTSMYLCASSQTKQYFGPGTRLTVT.

V gene TRBV11-3 combines with J gene TRBJ2-5; the match to TRBD1 covers 9 bases. CDR3 size: 18 residues. Per the germline V gene, CDR1 is SGHNT and CDR2 is YENEEA. V lost 6 bases, J lost 2 bases, and 16 bases stayed unmatched. This chain's CDR3 is CASSRGHTGGGGQETQYF. CDR3 nucleotide sequence: TGTGCCAGCAGTCGAGGGCACACAGGGGGCGGGGGTCAAGAGACCCAGTACTTC.

The V call is TRBV7-6, the J call TRBJ2-1, with a weak D call TRBD1 (5 bases). V lost 4 bases and J lost 13, with 11 bases in between. The germline CDR1 and CDR2 sequences are SGHVS and FNYEAQ. This CDR3 is built from 11 residues. CDR3 nucleotide sequence: TGTGCCAGCAGCTCGAATTGGGGCCAGTTCTTC. As protein: CASSSNWGQFF.

This chain connects TRBV11-3 to TRBJ2-3, with 11 bases that match TRBD2. CDR1 and CDR2 from the germline V gene are SGHNT and YENEEA. With 2 bases clipped from V and 0 bases from J, the junction kept 4 bases outside the gene matches. CDR3 length: 17 amino acids. The CDR3 loop is CASSLWRLAGSTDTQYF. CDR3 nucleotide sequence: TGTGCCAGCAGCTTATGGAGACTAGCGGGAAGCACAGATACGCAGTATTTT.

For this clone: Other nucleotide sequences in the sample specify the same CDR3. In nucleotides, the CDR3 is TGTGCCAGCAGCCCAGGGAATCAGCCCCAGCATTTT. Amino acids: CASSPGNQPQHF. J is TRBJ1-5 and V is TRBV7-2; D is perhaps TRBD1 (5 bases). The CDR3 spans 12 residues. Germline V lookup: CDR1 SGHTA, CDR2 FQGNSA. V lost 5 bases and J lost 4, with 6 bases in between.

This rearrangement joins TRBV5-1 to TRBJ2-7; 8 nucleotides agree with TRBD1. Unmatched junction bases numbered 10, after V lost 0 bases and J lost 5 bases. This CDR3 comprises 16 residues. Germline values: CDR1 SGHRS, CDR2 YFSETQ. The CDR3 DNA reads as TGCGCCAGCAGCTTGGCCCAGACAGGGGACGAGGACGAGCAGTACTTC. Its translation: CASSLAQTGDEDEQYF.

This clone showed up just a few times. This chain links TRBV6-2 or TRBV6-3 with TRBJ2-7; D not certain. The V end was cut by 3 bases, the J end by 3 bases, with 15 bases between. The CDR3 covers 15 residues. The germline gives CDR1 MNHEY, CDR2 SVGEGT. The CDR3 loop is CASSYGEESVYEQYF. In DNA form, the CDR3 reads TGTGCCAGCAGTTATGGAGAGGAGTCCGTCTACGAGCAGTACTTC.

The chain uses TRBV4-3 and TRBJ2-5, with D possibly being TRBD1 (6 bases). Germline assignment: CDR1 LGHNA and CDR2 YSLEER. The CDR3 consists of 14 residues. V lost 5 bases and J lost 5, with 15 bases in between. DNA for the CDR3: TGCGCCAGCAGCGTATCGACAGGACGGGAGACCCAGTACTTC. Translated, it gives CASSVSTGRETQYF.

This chain connects TRBV29-1 to TRBJ1-4; D is unclear. V lost 4 bases, J lost 0 bases, and 9 bases lay in between. The germline V gene encodes CDR1 SQVTM and CDR2 ANQGSEA. The CDR3 has 14 residues. The CDR3 loop reads CSVGRASTNEKLFF. CDR3 in DNA: TGCAGCGTTGGGAGGGCCTCAACTAATGAAAAACTGTTTTTT.

The chain couples TRBV5-1 to TRBJ2-1; 7 bases are shared with TRBD2. Germline V gives CDR1 SGHRS, CDR2 YFSETQ. CDR3 size: 14 residues. V lost 1 base to trimming and J lost 5 bases; unmatched junction nucleotides: 3. The CDR3 spells CASSLMGGNNEQFF. CDR3 DNA: TGCGCCAGCAGCTTGATGGGGGGGAACAATGAGCAGTTCTTC.